The clone carrying this T cell receptor beta chain was seen many times. Its antigen is not known. The sample belongs to a study of blood T cells in healthy people across ages. Overall study results and limits: What prevented conclusive comparison of naive and antigen-experienced cells was that PBMCs were unsorted. Possibly, changes in expanded clonotypes were confounded because donor CMV status was unknown.

Looked up from germline, CDR1 is MNHNY and CDR2 is SVGAGI (reference sequence). V was pared by 2 bases and J by 6 bases, with 12 bases between. The length of the CDR3 is 14 residues. A second PCR, run for about 7 to 11 cycles, used a sample-barcoded 5' primer plus a J-beta primer mix. Through a template-switch adaptor with 12 random nucleotides, each cDNA molecule received a tag. TCRdb recomputed calls from the 5' RACE reads with MiXCR, one row per CDR3 protein. The sample gives around 870,000 distinct CDR3 sequences, less than 35% of which show up once; roughly 17% is in the top ten. This TCR derives from a woman older than 75 in good health. V is TRBV6-6 and J is TRBJ2-3; D is unresolved. Sequencing input: blood. CDR3 region: CASSYGQRVDTQYF. The CDR3 DNA reads TGTGCCAGCAGTTACGGGCAGAGAGTGGATACGCAGTATTTT.